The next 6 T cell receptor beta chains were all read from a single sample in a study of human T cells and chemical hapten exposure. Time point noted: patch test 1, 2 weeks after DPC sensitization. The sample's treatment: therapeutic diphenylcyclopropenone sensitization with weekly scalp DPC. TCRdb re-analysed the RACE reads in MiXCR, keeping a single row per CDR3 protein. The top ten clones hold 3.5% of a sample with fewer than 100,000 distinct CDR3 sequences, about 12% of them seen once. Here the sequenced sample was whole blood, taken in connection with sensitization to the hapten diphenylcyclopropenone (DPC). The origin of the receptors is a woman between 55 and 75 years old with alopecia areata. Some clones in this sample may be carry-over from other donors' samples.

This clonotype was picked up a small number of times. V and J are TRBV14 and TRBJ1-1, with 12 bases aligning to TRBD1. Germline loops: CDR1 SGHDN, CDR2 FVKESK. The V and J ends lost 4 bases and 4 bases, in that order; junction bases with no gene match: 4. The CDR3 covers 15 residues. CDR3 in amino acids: CASSPGQGAFTEAFF. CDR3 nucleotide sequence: TGTGCCAGCAGCCCGGGACAGGGGGCATTCACTGAAGCTTTCTTT.

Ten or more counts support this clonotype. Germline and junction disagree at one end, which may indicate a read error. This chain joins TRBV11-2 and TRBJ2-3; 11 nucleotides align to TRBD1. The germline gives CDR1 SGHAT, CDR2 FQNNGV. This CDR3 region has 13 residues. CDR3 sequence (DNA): TGTGCCAGCAGCTTGTCCCGGGACAGGGGGAGTAATTTT. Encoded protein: CASSLSRDRGSNF.

CDR3 sequence reads: CASSFQESYNSPLHF. CDR3 bases: TGTGCCAGCAGCTTCCAGGAGTCCTATAATTCACCCCTCCACTTT. The chain uses TRBV9 and TRBJ1-6; D gene uncertain. The ends were cut back, 4 bases at V and 1 base at J, with 9 bases in the middle. This CDR3 contains 15 residues. Germline CDR1 reads SGDLS; CDR2 reads YYNGEE.

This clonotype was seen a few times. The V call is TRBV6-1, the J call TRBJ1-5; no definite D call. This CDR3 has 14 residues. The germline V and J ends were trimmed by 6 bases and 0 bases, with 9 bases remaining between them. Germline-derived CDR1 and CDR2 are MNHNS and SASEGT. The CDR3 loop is CASRAGYSNQPQHF. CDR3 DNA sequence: TGTGCCAGCAGAGCGGGGTATAGCAATCAGCCCCAGCATTTT.

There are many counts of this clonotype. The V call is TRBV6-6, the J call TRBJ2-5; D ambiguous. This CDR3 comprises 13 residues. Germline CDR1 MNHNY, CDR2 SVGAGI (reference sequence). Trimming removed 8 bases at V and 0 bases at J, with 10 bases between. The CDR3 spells CASGWSDQETQYF. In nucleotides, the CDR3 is TGTGCCAGCGGATGGTCAGACCAAGAGACCCAGTACTTC.

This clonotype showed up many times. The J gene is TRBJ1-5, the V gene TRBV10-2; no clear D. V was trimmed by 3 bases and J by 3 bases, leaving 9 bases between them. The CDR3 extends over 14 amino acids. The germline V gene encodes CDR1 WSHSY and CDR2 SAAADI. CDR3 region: CASSESGYNQPQHF. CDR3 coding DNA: TGCGCCAGCAGTGAATCGGGTTACAATCAGCCCCAGCATTTT.